This T cell receptor beta chain was documented in a study of blood T cell repertoires in COVID-19. Study-level background: Material from acute and convalescent COVID-19 was sourced from the United States, Italy and Spain. Sources were T cells, B-cell-depleted T cells, or PBMCs; the material itself was cDNA or gDNA.

Original data processing: For nucleated cells, counts were estimated from reference gene primer amplification. Measured with immunoSEQ multiplex PCR; TCRdb has only the in-frame clones, and not every one. V and J calls and clone size come straight from that table; D and trimming were deduced from the DNA. The sample shows some 78,000 clones, 90% of them seen only once. This CDR3 is built from 15 residues. The V and J ends lost 0 bases and 5 bases, in that order; junction bases with no gene match: 4. Germline values: CDR1 SEHNR, CDR2 FQNEAQ (reference sequence). This clonotype was sampled from an elderly woman with active or convalescent COVID-19. The sequencing sample was made of peripheral blood. The rearrangement links TRBV7-9 to TRBJ2-7, with 10 positions matching TRBD2. The CDR3 region is CASSLASGRMNEQYF. The CDR3 DNA follows: TGTGCCAGCAGCTTAGCTAGCGGGAGGATGAACGAGCAGTACTTC.